The subject of this entry is one T cell receptor (beta chain). Its antigen is as yet unknown. The source of the sample is a study of spatial heterogeneity in lung cancer. About the research overall: Fewer alpha-chain than beta-chain sequences were consistently detected. Within raw reads, each unique TCR and UMI combination appeared on average more than ten times. Study findings and constraints: Tumor mutation count correlated with how many alpha and beta TCRs expanded intratumorally.

Germline values: CDR1 MGHDK, CDR2 SYGVNS. The CDR3 runs 14 residues. V was clipped by 3 bases and J by 1 base, with 9 bases between them. Sample time point: sample taken at primary tumor resection. Unsorted tumor, nontumor lung tissue or cryopreserved PBMC supplied the whole RNA. TCRdb re-called the 5' RACE reads with MiXCR, one entry per CDR3 protein. The sample lists about 3,000 distinct CDR3 sequences, around 16% occurring once. This chain joins TRBV25-1 and TRBJ1-1, with a weak D call TRBD1 (6 bases). The TCR comes from a male donor with early-stage non-small cell lung cancer. The specimen comprised lung tumor tissue, sampled at surgery. The CDR3 loop reads CASSDGTPNTEAFF. CDR3 DNA sequence: TGTGCCAGCAGTGACGGGACACCGAACACTGAAGCTTTCTTT.